These T cell receptor beta chains were read from a single sample in a study of T cell responses to AZD1222 COVID-19 vaccine. The repertoire was sequenced with immunoSEQ multiplex PCR; TCRdb's copy has only in-frame clones and lacks some. The profile shows around 140,000 clones, nearly 90% of them singletons. The sequencing used peripheral blood, collected on day 0 of AZD1222 vaccination. These receptor sequences come from an adult in good health. Each CDR3 is given with its conserved first and last residue. The D gene is left open where the match is weak. Size is omitted from some rows. Given values are once, few, many or a class for expanded clones.

-,TRBV5-1,TRBJ2-5,-,TGCGCCAGCAGCTTTGTGTACAGGGCAAATCTGGAGACCCAGTACTTC,CASSFVYRANLETQYF
-,TRBV27,TRBJ2-1,TRBD2,TGTGCCAGCGAACCGGCCGGGACTAGAAGCAATGAGCAGTTCTTC,CASEPAGTRSNEQFF
-,TRBV6-2/TRBV6-3,TRBJ2-1,-,TGTGCCAGCAGTTACTCGAAACTTGGGGGCCAGGAGTCCTACAATGAGCAGTTCTTC,CASSYSKLGGQESYNEQFF
once,TRBV24-1,TRBJ2-7,TRBD2,TGTGCCACCAGTGATCCACTAGCGGGAGTTCTTCACTTC,CATSDPLAGVLHF
-,TRBV24-1,TRBJ1-3,-,TGTGCCACCAGTGACCCAGCAGGCGCTGGAAACACCATATATTTT,CATSDPAGAGNTIYF
-,TRBV18,TRBJ1-4,-,TGTGCCAGCTCACCATTGGGAGGGCCAACTAATGAAAAACTGTTTTTT,CASSPLGGPTNEKLFF
once,TRBV25-1,TRBJ2-1,TRBD1,TGTGCCAGCAGCGGCCTCAGACAGGGGGCTTCTTACAATGAGCAGTTCTTC,CASSGLRQGASYNEQFF
few,TRBV11-2,TRBJ2-7,-,TGTGCCAGCAGCTTAGATCTCGGGTCCGAGCAGTACTTC,CASSLDLGSEQYF
-,TRBV24-1,TRBJ2-5,-,TGTGCCACCAGTGACTCAAGGAGGGTGGGCAGCCAAGAGACCCAGTACTTC,CATSDSRRVGSQETQYF
-,TRBV7-2,TRBJ1-4,-,TGTGCCAGCAGCTTAGCTTCACATAATGAAAAACTGTTTTTT,CASSLASHNEKLFF
-,TRBV10-3,TRBJ1-1,-,TGTGCCATCAGCCCATGGGGGCAGGGGAGCACTGAAGCTTTCTTT,CAISPWGQGSTEAFF
-,TRBV12-3/TRBV12-4,TRBJ2-7,-,TGTGCCAGCAGTCGCGGCTACGAGCAGTACTTC,CASSRGYEQYF
-,TRBV11-3,TRBJ2-7,-,TGTGCCAGCAGCCCCCGACTGCAAGATTACGAGCAGTACTTC,CASSPRLQDYEQYF
once,TRBV5-1,TRBJ2-1,-,TGCGCCAGCAGCTGGGGGGTTGGATATGAGCAGTTCTTC,CASSWGVGYEQFF
once,TRBV5-1,TRBJ1-5,TRBD1,TGCGCCAGCAGCTTGGGCCAGGGGGGCGATCAGCCCCAGCATTTT,CASSLGQGGDQPQHF
once,TRBV28,TRBJ1-1,-,TGTGCCAGCAGGGGACCGATGAACACTGAAGCTTTCTTT,CASRGPMNTEAFF
-,TRBV27,TRBJ2-3,-,TGTGCCAGCAGTTTATTCGCGGCTGAACTGAATACGCAGTATTTT,CASSLFAAELNTQYF
-,TRBV19,TRBJ1-6,-,TGTGCCAGTAGTATAGAACTGAAGTATTCACCCCTCCACTTT,CASSIELKYSPLHF
-,TRBV4-3,TRBJ2-1,TRBD2,TGCGCCAGCAGCCAAACCGGGACTAGCGGGCACAATGAGCAGTTCTTC,CASSQTGTSGHNEQFF
-,TRBV6-2/TRBV6-3,TRBJ1-5,-,TGTGCCAGCAGTTACTCCTTTAAAACGGGGGGCAATCAGCCCCAGCATTTT,CASSYSFKTGGNQPQHF
-,TRBV6-5,TRBJ2-2,TRBD2,TGTGCCAGCCTACTAGCGGGAAGGGCCGGGGAGCTGTTTTTT,CASLLAGRAGELFF
-,TRBV6-4,TRBJ1-6,-,TGTGCCAGCAGTGACTCGGCAGGGTGGAATTCACCCCTCCACTTT,CASSDSAGWNSPLHF
-,TRBV7-2,TRBJ2-2,TRBD1,TGTGCCAGCAGCTTAGTTGTCCAGGGGGCCGGGGAGCTGTTTTTT,CASSLVVQGAGELFF
-,TRBV12-3/TRBV12-4,TRBJ1-4,-,TGTGCCAGCACCCCTTTTTGGGATGAAAAACTGTTTTTT,CASTPFWDEKLFF
-,TRBV5-4,TRBJ2-7,TRBD1,TGTGCCAGCAGCTTGGACAGGGGGCTAGGCTCCTACGAGCAGTACTTC,CASSLDRGLGSYEQYF